This passage covers 17 T cell receptor beta chains from one sample sequenced in a study of shared clonotypes between healthy human individuals. Clones were read by immunoSEQ multiplex PCR, and TCRdb kept only the in-frame ones, dropping some. Seen here are around 510,000 clones, about 96% observed once, and the top ten hold about 0.06%. Source material: naive CD4+ T cells sorted from blood. Subset meaning: CD45RA+ positively selected. All receptors come from a woman in her twenties or thirties in good health.

V is TRBV27 and J is TRBJ1-5; possibly TRBD1 for D (6 bases). V gave up 7 bases and J gave up 0 bases, with 16 bases separating them. Germline CDR1 is MNHEY and CDR2 is SMNVEV (reference sequence). CDR3 size: 16 residues. CDR3 coding DNA: TGTGCCAGCAAGGGGGGACAAGGACTTAGCAATCAGCCCCAGCATTTT. Encoded protein: CASKGGQGLSNQPQHF.

This chain connects TRBV7-3 to TRBJ2-3, with 8 nucleotides matching TRBD1. The length of the CDR3 is 15 residues. Germline V gene data show CDR1 as SGHTA and CDR2 as FQGTGA. Unmatched junction bases numbered 2, after V lost 3 bases and J lost 0 bases. The CDR3 bases are TGTGCCAGCAGCTTGACAGGGGCTAGCACAGATACGCAGTATTTT. This sequence encodes CASSLTGASTDTQYF.

The rearrangement joins TRBV7-3 to TRBJ2-1, with 9 bases that match TRBD2. The CDR3 runs to 17 residues. The germline gives CDR1 SGHTA, CDR2 FQGTGA. With V trimmed by 5 bases and J by 8 bases, 16 bases remained unmatched. The CDR3 DNA reads TGTGCCAGCAGCCCTTGGACTTTAGCGGGAGCTTTGGATGAGCAGTTCTTC. This encodes CASSPWTLAGALDEQFF.

The chain combines TRBV14 with TRBJ2-7, with TRBD2 matching 7 bases. V shed 3 bases, J shed 10 bases, and the junction held 9 bases outside the gene matches. Germline-derived CDR1 and CDR2 are SGHDN and FVKESK. This CDR3 contains 13 residues. CDR3 bases: TGTGCCAGCAGCCACCAAAATAGCGGGCCCCAGTACTTC. Translation: CASSHQNSGPQYF.

CDR3 coding DNA: TGTGCCAGCAGCGCGCCGGGACAGATGACCTACGAGCAGTACTTC. It translates to CASSAPGQMTYEQYF. This rearrangement joins TRBV9 to TRBJ2-7, with 7 bases matching TRBD1. The CDR3 loop spans 15 amino acids. Unmatched junction bases numbered 8, after V lost 3 bases and J lost 2 bases. Germline CDR1 reads SGDLS; CDR2 reads YYNGEE.

The rearrangement uses TRBV9 and TRBJ2-2; D not certain. The V gene lost 3 bases and the J gene lost 1 base, with 7 bases spanning the gap. CDR1 is SGDLS and CDR2 is YYNGEE in the germline V gene. This CDR3 contains 14 residues. The CDR3 nucleotides are TGTGCCAGCAGCGGAGACGGGAACACCGGGGAGCTGTTTTTT. The encoded protein is CASSGDGNTGELFF. The full variable domain, its missing parts supplied by reference TRBV9 and TRBJ2-2, is DSGVTQTPKHLITATGQRVTLRCSPRSGDLSVYWYQQSLDQGLQFLIQYYNGEERAKGNILERFSAQQFPDLHSELNLSSLELGDSALYFCASSGDGNTGELFFGEGSRLTVL.

The rearrangement uses TRBV28 and TRBJ1-1; the D is unclear. The germline gives CDR1 MDHEN, CDR2 SYDVKM. Trimming left V 7 bases short and J 0 bases short, with 6 bases between. The CDR3 spans 12 residues. CDR3 amino acids: CASTVMNTEAFF. The CDR3 DNA is TGTGCCAGCACGGTGATGAACACTGAAGCTTTCTTT.

V is TRBV28 and J is TRBJ1-5, with a weak D call TRBD1 (5 bases). Germline assignment: CDR1 MDHEN and CDR2 SYDVKM. This CDR3 is 15 amino acids long. V was pared by 6 bases and J by 2 bases, with 14 bases between. The DNA of the CDR3 is TGTGCCAGCAGCCCTCAGGGTACGGGCAATCAGCCCCAGCATTTT. This codes for CASSPQGTGNQPQHF.

The rearrangement joins TRBV27 to TRBJ2-7; TRBD2 matches at 13 bases. The germline CDR1 and CDR2 sequences are MNHEY and SMNVEV (reference sequence). The CDR3 runs to 15 residues. Trimming took 6 bases from V and 3 from J; bases not matched to a gene: 5. In DNA, the CDR3 is TGTGCCAGCAGACGGACTAGCGGGAGTGGCTACGAGCAGTACTTC. Its translation: CASRRTSGSGYEQYF.

In the case of this clone: One end of the junction fails to match germline, which may point to a read error. DNA for the CDR3: TGTGCCAGCAGGGCGAATCGGGGTCGGTTGTACGAGCAGTACTTC. This gives the protein CASRANRGRLYEQYF. V is TRBV5-1 and J is TRBJ2-7, with D perhaps given as TRBD1 or TRBD2 (5 bases each). This CDR3 spans 15 amino acids. Germline V lookup: CDR1 SGHRS, CDR2 YFSETQ.

This chain uses TRBV28 with TRBJ2-4; TRBD1 or TRBD2 may be the D gene (6 bases each). The CDR3 spans 18 residues. CDR1 is MDHEN, CDR2 SYDVKM, per germline. Trimming took 2 bases from V and 0 from J, leaving 17 bases between them. In DNA form, the CDR3 reads TGTGCCAGCAGTTTAGGCCCCCGGGGGCCCTTAGCCAAAAACATTCAGTACTTC. It encodes CASSLGPRGPLAKNIQYF.

The genes are TRBV18 and TRBJ1-5, with unresolved D. V was trimmed by 3 bases and J by 5 bases, leaving 20 bases between them. Germline V gene sequence: CDR1 KGHSH, CDR2 LQKENI. The CDR3 length is 17 residues. The chain's CDR3 is CASSPSTYAVLDQPQHF. CDR3 bases: TGTGCCAGCTCACCGAGTACGTACGCGGTATTGGATCAGCCCCAGCATTTT.

The rearrangement links TRBV5-1 to TRBJ1-4; D call uncertain. V lost 0 bases to trimming and J lost 2 bases, with 11 bases between them. The V gene's germline CDR1 is SGHRS and CDR2 YFSETQ. The CDR3 is made up of 16 amino acids. As DNA, the CDR3 is TGCGCCAGCAGCTTGGTTCCCACGGGGACTAATGAAAAACTGTTTTTT. It yields the protein CASSLVPTGTNEKLFF.

This chain joins TRBV29-1 and TRBJ2-1, with D possibly TRBD1 on 6 matching bases. The germline V gene has CDR1 SQVTM and CDR2 ANQGSEA. The CDR3 loop spans 14 amino acids. Here the CDR3 DNA reads TGCGCCTCGTCGTTGGGACAAGCCTACAATGAGCAGTTCTTC. Residues: CASSLGQAYNEQFF.

The rearrangement uses TRBV5-3 and TRBJ2-2; D remains ambiguous. TRBV5-3 is an ORF; its function is uncertain. V dropped 4 bases and J dropped 0 bases, with 10 bases sitting between them. CDR3 length: 15 residues. This chain's CDR3 is CARSVPTANTGELFF. As DNA, the CDR3 is TGTGCCAGAAGCGTGCCGACCGCGAACACCGGGGAGCTGTTTTTT.

Here the CDR3 DNA reads TGTGCCACTCAGGGAGCTGGAAACACCATATATTTT. Translating gives CATQGAGNTIYF. The chain has TRBV27 and TRBJ1-3, with a tentative D call TRBD1 (5 bases). The germline V gene has CDR1 MNHEY and CDR2 SMNVEV (reference sequence). CDR3 length equals 12 residues. With 10 bases removed from V and 2 bases from J, the gap between germline ends came to 9 bases.

CDR3 DNA sequence: TGTGCCAGTCGGGAGATAGGAGAAAAACTGTTTTTT. It translates to CASREIGEKLFF. The rearrangement links TRBV19 to TRBJ1-4, with unresolved D. This CDR3 comprises 12 residues. Germline V CDR1 and CDR2: LNHDA, SQIVND (reference sequence). Trimming left V 8 bases short and J 8 bases short, with 12 bases between.